This TCR beta chain comes out of a study of blood T cells in healthy people across ages. Study-level results: Underestimates were what the diversity estimates from one million T cells were considered to be.

This CDR3 has 14 residues. CDR1 is SGHRS, CDR2 YFSETQ, per germline. V lost 1 base to trimming and J lost 5 bases, with 13 bases between them. The authors ran a second PCR of 7 to 11 cycles using a sample-barcoded 5' primer and a J-beta primer mix. Each of the cDNA molecules was tagged by a template-switch adaptor with 12 random nucleotides. MiXCR was run by TCRdb on the 5' RACE reads, yielding one entry per CDR3 protein. The table includes some 900,000 distinct CDR3 sequences, more than 25% detected once. Healthy Caucasian individuals from Russia aged 6 to 90 served as donors. This clonotype was counted many times. Its specificity is unknown.

The sequenced sample consisted of blood. The chain combines TRBV5-1 with TRBJ2-7; TRBD1 might be the D (5 bases). This sequence originates from a woman at least 80 years old in good health. CDR3 in amino acids: CASSLTRALDEQYF. The CDR3 DNA reads TGCGCCAGCAGCTTGACCAGGGCCCTGGACGAGCAGTACTTC. Based on the CDR3 plus reference TRBV5-1 and TRBJ2-7, the full variable domain is KAGVTQTPRYLIKTRGQQVTLSCSPISGHRSVSWYQQTPGQGLQFLFEYFSETQRNKGNFPGRFSGRQFSNSRSEMNVSTLELGDSALYLCASSLTRALDEQYFGPGTRLTVT.